What follows are 30 T cell receptor beta chains derived from one specimen sequenced in a study of blood T cell repertoires in COVID-19 (dated by TCRdb to the early 2020s). Library construction relied on the immunoSEQ multiplex PCR assay. The immuneACCESS repertoire file appears here via TCRdb, limited to in-frame rearrangements. These files lack a portion of the clones; in checked studies, under half of the deficit traces to unresolved V genes, and the cause of the others is not known. The table for this sample lists about 64,000 clones; 70% to 90% of them were counted only once. The ten biggest clones cover roughly 3.9% of the sample. The source material was peripheral blood. These receptors were taken from a man in his 70s with acute or convalescent COVID-19.

This clone was recorded once. The chain recombines TRBV18 with TRBJ2-2; TRBD1 might be the D (5 bases). CDR3 size: 14 residues. Trimming removed 1 base at V and 3 bases at J, with 6 bases between. The germline V gene encodes CDR1 KGHSH and CDR2 LQKENI. Written as DNA, the CDR3 is TGTGCCAGCTCACCACAACAGGACACCGGGGAGCTGTTTTTT. This translates into CASSPQQDTGELFF.

The genes are TRBV15 and TRBJ2-1, with TRBD2 identical over 11 bases. Per germline, CDR1 LNHNV and CDR2 YYDKDF (reference sequence). The CDR3 has 19 residues. Trimming at V came to 0 bases and at J to 4 bases, leaving 11 bases not matched to a gene. This CDR3 reads CATSRDAFLAGGTYNEQFF. CDR3 DNA sequence: TGTGCCACCAGCAGAGATGCCTTTCTAGCGGGGGGCACGTACAATGAGCAGTTCTTC.

The chain combines TRBV27 with TRBJ1-1; 7 positions agree with TRBD1. CDR1 and CDR2 from the germline V gene are MNHEY and SMNVEV (reference sequence). The CDR3 contains 14 residues. With 8 bases clipped from V and 0 bases from J, the junction kept 6 bases outside the gene matches. CDR3 DNA: TGTGCCAGCCGTCGGACAGGACTGAACACTGAAGCTTTCTTT. As protein: CASRRTGLNTEAFF.

The rearrangement links TRBV9 to TRBJ2-7, with 11 bases matching TRBD2. The CDR3 contains 15 residues. After removal of 4 bases from V and 1 base from J, the junction contained 4 bases not matched to a gene. CDR1 is SGDLS and CDR2 is YYNGEE in the germline V gene. The CDR3 here is CASSMGLAESYEQYF. CDR3 DNA sequence: TGTGCCAGCAGCATGGGACTAGCGGAATCCTACGAGCAGTACTTC.

The rearrangement uses TRBV27 and TRBJ2-7, with 10 bases lining up with TRBD2. V gave up 5 bases and J gave up 4 bases; unmatched junction bases: 2. CDR3 length: 13 amino acids. Germline V gene lookup returns CDR1 MNHEY and CDR2 SMNVEV (reference sequence). CDR3 nucleotides: TGTGCCAGCAGTGTAGCGGGGGGTTACGAGCAGTACTTC. It specifies CASSVAGGYEQYF.

The chain recombines TRBV6-6 with TRBJ2-1; 7 bases line up with TRBD1. With V trimmed by 4 bases and J by 12 bases, 9 bases remained unmatched. CDR3 length: 13 amino acids. Germline loops: CDR1 MNHNY, CDR2 SVGAGI (reference sequence). CDR3 in DNA: TGTGCCAGCAGTTCGCCTACAGGGGAAGGGCAGTTCTTC. It codes for CASSSPTGEGQFF.

This rearrangement joins TRBV27 to TRBJ2-7; D unresolved. This CDR3 has 13 residues. The V end was cut by 4 bases, the J end by 5 bases, with 12 bases between. Germline V lookup: CDR1 MNHEY, CDR2 SMNVEV (reference sequence). CDR3 in DNA: TGTGCCAGCAGTTCCCGGTCTGTCCACGAGCAGTACTTC. Translation gives CASSSRSVHEQYF.

This clone was recorded a few times. The V gene is TRBV7-9, the J gene TRBJ1-1; weak D call: TRBD1 (5 bases). Per the germline V gene, CDR1 is SEHNR and CDR2 is FQNEAQ (reference sequence). Trimming shortened V by 6 bases and J by 5 bases, and 10 bases separated the two germline ends. The CDR3 sequence is 12 residues long. For the CDR3, the DNA is TGTGCCAGCAGTTTGAAGGGGACTGAAGCTTTCTTT. Amino acid sequence: CASSLKGTEAFF.

The V call is TRBV28, the J call TRBJ1-2; 8 bases line up with TRBD1. CDR1 and CDR2 (germline): MDHEN, SYDVKM. This CDR3 region has 13 residues. The ends lost 7 bases at V and 2 bases at J; junction bases unmatched: 3. This chain's CDR3 is CASKDRANYGYTF. CDR3 in DNA: TGTGCCAGCAAGGACAGGGCGAACTATGGCTACACCTTC.

This clone was detected a few times. The chain carries TRBV19 and TRBJ1-4; 7 nucleotides line up with TRBD1. The V gene end was trimmed by 5 bases and the J gene end by 3 bases; junction bases not matched to a gene: 3. The CDR3 sequence is 14 residues long. The germline V gene has CDR1 LNHDA and CDR2 SQIVND (reference sequence). CDR3: CASSSRGANEKLFF. The CDR3 nucleotides read TGTGCCAGTAGTTCCAGGGGGGCTAATGAAAAACTGTTTTTT.

J is TRBJ2-4 and V is TRBV6-1; tentatively, D is TRBD2 (5 bases). Trimming took 0 bases from V and 5 from J, leaving 11 bases between them. CDR1 MNHNS and CDR2 SASEGT come from the germline V gene. The CDR3 runs 15 residues. CDR3 sequence (DNA): TGTGCCAGCAGTGAAGCGCACCAGCGGCAAAACATTCAGTACTTC. Amino acids: CASSEAHQRQNIQYF.

The V call is TRBV7-2, the J call TRBJ2-2, with a tentative D call TRBD1 (6 bases). This CDR3 has 15 residues. V was pared by 1 base and J by 2 bases, with 8 bases between. The germline V gene has CDR1 SGHTA and CDR2 FQGNSA. The CDR3 is CASSLVGTNTGELFF. The CDR3 DNA reads as TGTGCCAGCAGCTTAGTAGGGACAAACACCGGGGAGCTGTTTTTT.

This CDR3 is CAWSIRGSGYTF. The CDR3 DNA follows: TGTGCCTGGAGTATCAGGGGTTCTGGCTACACCTTC. This chain connects TRBV30 to TRBJ1-2; D perhaps matches TRBD1 (6 bases). The CDR3 consists of 12 residues. Looked up from germline, CDR1 is GTSNPN and CDR2 is SVGIG (reference sequence). V was shortened by 2 bases and J by 7 bases, with 11 bases between the two germline ends.

This clone has a handful of counts. This chain connects TRBV4-1 to TRBJ2-7; TRBD1 might be the D (6 bases). The CDR3 has 12 amino acids. V lost 5 bases and J lost 4, with 9 bases in between. CDR1 MGHRA and CDR2 YSYEKL come from the germline V gene. The CDR3 nucleotides read TGCGCCAGCAGCGAGACAGGATACGAGCAGTACTTC. Protein sequence: CASSETGYEQYF.

V and J are TRBV27 and TRBJ2-1; 7 nucleotides agree with TRBD2. Trimming took 3 bases from V and 3 from J; bases not matched to a gene: 5. The germline V gene encodes CDR1 MNHEY and CDR2 SMNVEV (reference sequence). The CDR3 length is 15 residues. DNA of the CDR3: TGTGCCAGCAGTTTCAGAGCGGGGATCTACAATGAGCAGTTCTTC. This encodes CASSFRAGIYNEQFF.

The gene calls are TRBV24-1 and TRBJ2-3, with 9 nucleotides matching TRBD1. The CDR3 length is 17 residues. Trimming removed 2 bases from V and 7 bases from J; junction bases left unmatched: 12. The germline CDR1 and CDR2 sequences are KGHDR and SFDVKD. The chain's CDR3 is CATSDSGTGRGVHTQYF. CDR3 coding DNA: TGTGCCACCAGTGATTCCGGGACAGGGAGGGGGGTGCATACGCAGTATTTT.

This clone was counted only a few times. The junction does not match germline at one end; this may be a read error. This rearrangement joins TRBV6-1 to TRBJ2-7; 9 bases line up with TRBD1. CDR1 and CDR2 from the germline V gene are MNHNS and SASEGT. This CDR3 comprises 15 residues. CDR3 bases: TGTGCCAGCAGTCAAGCGGGACAGGGTGACTACGAGCAGTACTTC. Translated, it gives CASSQAGQGDYEQYF.

This chain links TRBV5-6 with TRBJ2-1; D is ambiguous. The CDR3 loop spans 12 amino acids. Germline values: CDR1 SGHDT, CDR2 YYEEEE. V lost 2 bases and J 7 bases, leaving 7 bases between the germline ends. The CDR3 region is CASSFSDNEQFF. The CDR3 DNA is TGTGCCAGCAGCTTCAGCGATAATGAGCAGTTCTTC.

This clone was recorded once. This chain uses TRBV5-1 with TRBJ2-7, with TRBD1 identical over 9 bases. CDR1 and CDR2 from the germline V gene are SGHRS and YFSETQ. The junction had 11 bases not matched to a gene; V was cut back by 3 bases and J by 1 base. The CDR3 length is 17 residues. As DNA, the CDR3 is TGCGCCAGCAGCTCCGACCCACAGGGGGCAAGATCCTACGAGCAGTACTTC. Encoded protein: CASSSDPQGARSYEQYF.

The chain carries TRBV4-3 and TRBJ2-3; 8 bases align to TRBD2. V shed 1 base, J shed 5 bases, and the junction held 8 bases outside the gene matches. CDR3 size: 16 residues. From germline, CDR1 is LGHNA and CDR2 YSLEER. The CDR3 bases are TGCGCCAGCAGCCAAGGCAGGGCGGGGGGAAAAGATACGCAGTATTTT. Amino acid sequence: CASSQGRAGGKDTQYF.

The gene calls are TRBV4-3 and TRBJ1-1, with D unresolved. The CDR3 is 15 residues long. V was cut by 4 bases and J by 1 base, with 13 bases left in between. CDR1 is LGHNA and CDR2 is YSLEER in the germline V gene. The CDR3 region is CASSLEGGSNTEAFF. The CDR3 DNA is TGCGCCAGCAGCCTTGAGGGCGGATCGAACACTGAAGCTTTCTTT.

CDR3 residues: CASLRSGASDEKLFF. In nucleotides, the CDR3 is TGTGCCAGCCTTCGCTCAGGGGCTTCGGATGAAAAACTGTTTTTT. The V call is TRBV6-6, the J call TRBJ1-4; D might be TRBD1 (6 bases). V lost 8 bases, J lost 6 bases, and 19 bases lay in between. The germline CDR1 and CDR2 sequences are MNHNY and SVGAGI (reference sequence). This CDR3 comprises 15 residues.

The gene calls are TRBV5-1 and TRBJ2-3; D perhaps matches TRBD1 (5 bases). Trimming removed 0 bases from V and 7 bases from J, with 6 bases in between. The CDR3 covers 12 residues. In germline, CDR1 is SGHRS, CDR2 YFSETQ. CDR3 loop: CASSLEGNTQYF. DNA of the CDR3: TGCGCCAGCAGCTTGGAGGGGAATACGCAGTATTTT.

This chain connects TRBV7-6 to TRBJ1-5; TRBD1 matches at 8 bases. V gave up 5 bases and J gave up 11 bases; unmatched junction bases: 14. CDR1 SGHVS and CDR2 FNYEAQ come from the germline V gene. The CDR3 has 15 residues. Here the CDR3 DNA reads TGTGCCAGCAGCCTAGGGACAGGCTTAGGTGCGGCCCAGCATTTT. Its translation: CASSLGTGLGAAQHF. Filled out from reference TRBV7-6 and TRBJ1-5, the complete variable domain reads GAGVSQSPRYKVTKRGQDVALRCDPISGHVSLYWYRQALGQGPEFLTYFNYEAQQDKSGLPNDRFSAERPEGSISTLTIQRTEQRDSAMYRCASSLGTGLGAAQHFGDGTRLSIL.

The genes are TRBV7-2 and TRBJ2-3, with 7 bases matching TRBD1. The CDR3 is made up of 16 amino acids. The germline V gene encodes CDR1 SGHTA and CDR2 FQGNSA. V lost 7 bases, J lost 5 bases, and 15 bases stayed unmatched. CDR3 loop: CASTRIGTAGVDTQYF. CDR3 nucleotides: TGTGCCAGCACCCGGATAGGGACAGCTGGGGTAGATACGCAGTATTTT.

This CDR3 reads CATDRGETQYF. The CDR3 region has the DNA TGTGCCACCGACAGGGGGGAGACCCAGTACTTC. The rearrangement links TRBV6-5 to TRBJ2-5; 9 bases are shared with TRBD1. With V trimmed by 10 bases and J by 5 bases, 2 bases remained unmatched. Germline V gene lookup returns CDR1 MNHEY and CDR2 SVGAGI. CDR3 length: 11 residues.

The chain links TRBV6-2 or TRBV6-3 to TRBJ2-7; D is uncertain. Trimming took off 0 bases at V and 6 bases at J, with 12 bases between the two ends. The CDR3 totals 14 residues. From germline, CDR1 is MNHEY and CDR2 SVGEGT. The chain's CDR3 is CASSYSPTDPEQYF. The CDR3 nucleotides are TGTGCCAGCAGTTACTCCCCCACAGACCCCGAGCAGTACTTC.

V and J are TRBV6-2 or TRBV6-3 and TRBJ2-7; a possible D gene is TRBD1 (5 bases). The V end was cut by 0 bases, the J end by 5 bases, with 14 bases between. Germline CDR1 reads MNHEY; CDR2 reads SVGEGT. The CDR3 runs to 15 residues. The CDR3 spells CASSYSLQGTHEQYF. For the CDR3, the DNA is TGTGCCAGCAGTTACTCGTTGCAGGGCACCCACGAGCAGTACTTC.

The genes are TRBV15 and TRBJ1-5; D is uncertain. This CDR3 is 15 amino acids long. Germline V gene lookup returns CDR1 LNHNV and CDR2 YYDKDF (reference sequence). V lost 0 bases and J lost 2, with 8 bases in between. The CDR3 DNA reads as TGTGCCACCAGCAGAGATGACATTGGCAATCAGCCCCAGCATTTT. Translation gives CATSRDDIGNQPQHF.

The chain combines TRBV30 with TRBJ2-7, with 9 bases that match TRBD1. Per the germline V gene, CDR1 is GTSNPN and CDR2 is SVGIG (reference sequence). The length of the CDR3 is 16 residues. The J segment lost 3 bases and the V segment lost 4 bases, leaving 13 bases of the junction unmatched. CDR3 nucleotides: TGTGCCTGGAACCCAGCCCTCGGACAGGGGATCTACGAGCAGTACTTC. Translated, it gives CAWNPALGQGIYEQYF.